This T cell receptor beta chain was retrieved from a study of T-cell reconstitution after alpha-beta-depleted transplantation in children. During its preparation, the TCRbeta library received unique molecular identifiers. TCRdb independently ran MiXCR on the PCR reads; one entry per CDR3 protein. The sample includes 700,000 or so distinct CDR3 sequences, around 14% of them seen just once. In its sample, this clonotype was seen many times. The target antigen is unknown. CDR1 is LGHNA and CDR2 is YNFKEQ in the germline V gene. There are 18 residues in the CDR3. Trimming cost V 0 bases and J 7 bases, with 22 bases left between them. Study-wide findings and caveats: The authors attributed T-cell counts and diversity one year after transplant mostly to newly produced T cells. Reportedly, roughly two months post-transplant, alpha-beta T cells arose from several hundred expanded graft clones. Some patients' high day-60 TCRbeta diversity was attributed to recipient cells surviving conditioning.

V usage is TRBV4-2 and J usage is TRBJ2-1; D may be TRBD1 (6 bases). The material was PBMCs, obtained before TCRalphabeta/CD19-depleted stem cell transplant. The sequence was collected from a girl aged 2 to 9 with congenital amegakaryocytic thrombocytopenia, due to receive a stem cell transplant. The CDR3 nucleotides read TGTGCCAGCAGCCAAGAAGGGGGTAGTGGCGTAGAGACGAATGAGCAGTTCTTC. It translates to CASSQEGGSGVETNEQFF.